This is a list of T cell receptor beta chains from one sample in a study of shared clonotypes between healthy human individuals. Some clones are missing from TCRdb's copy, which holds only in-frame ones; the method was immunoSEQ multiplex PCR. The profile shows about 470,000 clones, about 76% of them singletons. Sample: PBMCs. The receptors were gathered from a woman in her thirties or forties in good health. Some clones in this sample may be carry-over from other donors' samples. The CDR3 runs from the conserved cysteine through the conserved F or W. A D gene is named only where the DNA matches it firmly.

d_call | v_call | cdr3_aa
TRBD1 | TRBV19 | CASSRTGTGVSASTDTQYF
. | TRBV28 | CASSFIGNQPQHF
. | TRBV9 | CASSSQETTNYGYTF
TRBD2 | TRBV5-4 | CASSYAGTRSYNEQFF
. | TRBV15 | CATSGRGVDNEQFF
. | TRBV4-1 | CASSQATGVYRGPNTGELFF
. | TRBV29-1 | CSVEVRGGNTEAFF
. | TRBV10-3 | CASRKDRETQYF
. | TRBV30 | CAWSTRTGELFF
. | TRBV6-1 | CASSEGMGAGEQFF
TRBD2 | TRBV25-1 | CASSVEAGVSYEQYF